The rows below give T cell receptor beta chains drawn from one sample of a study of T cell changes during pregnancy in multiple sclerosis. Assay: immunoSEQ multiplex PCR; the TCRdb copy retains only in-frame clones and omits some. Among 60,000 or so clones listed, roughly 90% were seen once. Sequencing was performed on peripheral blood, taken before pregnancy. Source of these receptors: a female donor with multiple sclerosis, enrolled in a pregnancy study. Both conserved end residues are part of each CDR3. A D gene is named only where the DNA matches it firmly. For some rows the clone size is stated as once, few or many, or as a class when expanded; others skip it.

D: NA
size: NA
V: TRBV7-3
J: TRBJ2-1
DNA: TGTGCCAGCAGCTTAACGCTCGGCAGGGTAAATGTGAATGAGCAGTTCTTC
CDR3: CASSLTLGRVNVNEQFF

D: TRBD2
size: NA
V: TRBV6-4
J: TRBJ2-3
DNA: TGTGCCAGCAGCCTGGCGGGGGGGCCGGCAGATACGCAGTATTTT
CDR3: CASSLAGGPADTQYF

D: NA
size: NA
V: TRBV4-3
J: TRBJ2-1
DNA: TGCGCCAGCAGCCAAGCAGGATCGATAAACAATGAGCAGTTCTTC
CDR3: CASSQAGSINNEQFF

D: NA
size: NA
V: TRBV7-2
J: TRBJ2-5
DNA: TGTGCCAGCAGCCATCGTCGAGGGGAGGCGACCCAGTACTTC
CDR3: CASSHRRGEATQYF

D: TRBD1
size: NA
V: TRBV19
J: TRBJ1-5
DNA: TGTGCCAGTAGTAGCTGGACAGGGTTCCTCGATCAGCCCCAGCATTTT
CDR3: CASSSWTGFLDQPQHF

D: TRBD1
size: NA
V: TRBV7-2
J: TRBJ1-2
DNA: TGTGCCAGCAGCTTAGGGACAGGGACCTATGGCTACACCTTC
CDR3: CASSLGTGTYGYTF

D: NA
size: NA
V: TRBV7-6
J: TRBJ1-1
DNA: TGTGCCAGCGGTGGAGAGGGGGGGCGCCGGGCGAACACTGAAGCTTTCTTT
CDR3: CASGGEGGRRANTEAFF

D: NA
size: NA
V: TRBV5-8
J: TRBJ1-4
DNA: TGTGCCAGCAGCTTCGGACAGTCTGGTAATGAAAAACTGTTTTTT
CDR3: CASSFGQSGNEKLFF

D: NA
size: NA
V: TRBV21-1
J: TRBJ2-7
DNA: TGTGCCAGCAGCAGTCCGGGACTAGCGGGGCTGGGGAGAACCTACGAGCAGTACTTC
CDR3: CASSSPGLAGLGRTYEQYF

D: NA
size: NA
V: TRBV6-1
J: TRBJ1-3
DNA: TGTGCCCTGAGGTCATCCTCTACCGGAAACACCATATATTTT
CDR3: CALRSSSTGNTIYF

D: TRBD1
size: NA
V: TRBV19
J: TRBJ2-3
DNA: TGTGCCACCTCAAAGGGACAGCGGTACACAGATACGCAGTATTTT
CDR3: CATSKGQRYTDTQYF

D: NA
size: few
V: TRBV7-3
J: TRBJ1-1
DNA: TGTGCCAGCAGCCTTACCGGGGGTCCTGGCACTGAAGCTTTCTTT
CDR3: CASSLTGGPGTEAFF

D: NA
size: NA
V: TRBV19
J: TRBJ2-5
DNA: TGTGCCAGTAGTATAGGGGGGCAGCAAGAGACCCAGTACTTC
CDR3: CASSIGGQQETQYF

D: TRBD1
size: once
V: TRBV6-5
J: TRBJ1-1
DNA: TGTGCCAGCAGTTACTCGACAGGGGGAGAGAGTGAAGCTTTCTTT
CDR3: CASSYSTGGESEAFF

D: NA
size: NA
V: TRBV5-6
J: TRBJ2-3
DNA: TGTGCCAGCAGCTTGGGGCCCGGGACTCAAACGGCAGATACGCAGTATTTT
CDR3: CASSLGPGTQTADTQYF

D: TRBD1
size: NA
V: TRBV5-4
J: TRBJ1-1
DNA: TGTGCCAGCACCCGACAGGGTGGAGTCACTGAAGCTTTCTTT
CDR3: CASTRQGGVTEAFF

D: TRBD1
size: once
V: TRBV5-1
J: TRBJ2-7
DNA: TGCGCCAGCAGCCCGACAGGGGGAGACTACGAGCAGTACTTC
CDR3: CASSPTGGDYEQYF

D: TRBD2
size: NA
V: TRBV7-3
J: TRBJ2-1
DNA: TGTGCCAGCAGCTGGGGACTAGCGGGGAGTGAGCAGTTCTTC
CDR3: CASSWGLAGSEQFF

D: NA
size: NA
V: TRBV21-1
J: TRBJ2-3
DNA: TGTGCCAGCCACCTAAACGCTGGACAAAAGGCAGATACGCAGTATTTT
CDR3: CASHLNAGQKADTQYF

D: NA
size: NA
V: TRBV12-2
J: TRBJ2-1
DNA: TGTGCAAGTCGGCGTGGACAGGGGCCCCACAATGAGCAGTTCTTC
CDR3: CASRRGQGPHNEQFF

D: TRBD1
size: NA
V: TRBV9
J: TRBJ2-7
DNA: TGTGCCAGCAGCGTAGCCAGGACAGGGGGCGGCGACGAGCAGTACTTC
CDR3: CASSVARTGGGDEQYF

D: TRBD2
size: NA
V: TRBV15
J: TRBJ2-1
DNA: TGTGCCACCAGCTTATCTAGCGGGGGGCCCCCCTCCTACAATGAGCAGTTCTTC
CDR3: CATSLSSGGPPSYNEQFF

D: NA
size: NA
V: TRBV7-3
J: TRBJ1-5
DNA: TGTGCCAGCAGCGAGGACAGATATCAGCCCCAGCATTTT
CDR3: CASSEDRYQPQHF

D: NA
size: NA
V: TRBV7-2
J: TRBJ1-4
DNA: TGTGCCAGCAGCCCCGGTGGGCCGGGGGCTAATGAAAAACTGTTTTTT
CDR3: CASSPGGPGANEKLFF

D: TRBD1
size: NA
V: TRBV7-7
J: TRBJ2-5
DNA: TGTGCCAGCAGCCCATCCGGGACAGCCCAAGAGACCCAGTACTTC
CDR3: CASSPSGTAQETQYF

D: TRBD1
size: NA
V: TRBV27
J: TRBJ1-5
DNA: TGTGCCAGCAGCATCGACAGGGGTTATCAGCCCCAGCATTTT
CDR3: CASSIDRGYQPQHF

D: NA
size: NA
V: TRBV18
J: TRBJ2-7
DNA: TGTGCCAGCTCACGAGGTACCGGGACTTACGCCTACGAGCAGTACTTC
CDR3: CASSRGTGTYAYEQYF

D: NA
size: NA
V: TRBV27
J: TRBJ1-2
DNA: TGTGCCAGCAGTTCCTTGGGCCACTATGGCTACACCTTC
CDR3: CASSSLGHYGYTF

D: TRBD2
size: NA
V: TRBV29-1
J: TRBJ2-3
DNA: TGCAGCGTCAAAGTCCGGGAGGCAGGGTGGGCAGATACGCAGTATTTT
CDR3: CSVKVREAGWADTQYF

D: NA
size: NA
V: TRBV6-6
J: TRBJ2-3
DNA: TGTGCCAGCAGTCCATCGACTAGGAGCACAGATACGCAGTATTTT
CDR3: CASSPSTRSTDTQYF

D: NA
size: NA
V: TRBV19
J: TRBJ1-4
DNA: TGTGCCAGTAGTTCACCCAGGTCGCTTAATGAAAAACTGTTTTTT
CDR3: CASSSPRSLNEKLFF

D: NA
size: NA
V: TRBV6-6
J: TRBJ2-2
DNA: TGTGCCAGCAGTACCCCTACGGAGCTGTTTTTT
CDR3: CASSTPTELFF

D: NA
size: once
V: TRBV7-2
J: TRBJ2-6
DNA: TGTGCCAGCAGATTAGGGGGGGGAGTTGGGGCCAACGTCCTGACTTTC
CDR3: CASRLGGGVGANVLTF

D: NA
size: once
V: TRBV6-1
J: TRBJ1-6
DNA: TGTGCCAGCAGTGTACATCCCACAGGTGGGGATAGCTCCTATAATTCACCCCTCCACTTT
CDR3: CASSVHPTGGDSSYNSPLHF

D: NA
size: NA
V: TRBV27
J: TRBJ1-1
DNA: TGTGCCAGCAGTCCAAGGCTCGGGGGGAGCACTGAAGCTTTCTTT
CDR3: CASSPRLGGSTEAFF

D: NA
size: NA
V: TRBV18
J: TRBJ2-3
DNA: TGTGCCAGCTCACCATCCAGGACTCCAGTCGGCACAGATACGCAGTATTTT
CDR3: CASSPSRTPVGTDTQYF

D: TRBD2
size: NA
V: TRBV10-3
J: TRBJ2-3
DNA: TGTGCCATCAGAAGAGGGCTAGCGGGGGAATCCACAGATACGCAGTATTTT
CDR3: CAIRRGLAGESTDTQYF

D: TRBD2
size: NA
V: TRBV18
J: TRBJ2-5
DNA: TGTGCCAGCTCACCAATCTCAGCGGGGCAAGAGACCCAGTACTTC
CDR3: CASSPISAGQETQYF